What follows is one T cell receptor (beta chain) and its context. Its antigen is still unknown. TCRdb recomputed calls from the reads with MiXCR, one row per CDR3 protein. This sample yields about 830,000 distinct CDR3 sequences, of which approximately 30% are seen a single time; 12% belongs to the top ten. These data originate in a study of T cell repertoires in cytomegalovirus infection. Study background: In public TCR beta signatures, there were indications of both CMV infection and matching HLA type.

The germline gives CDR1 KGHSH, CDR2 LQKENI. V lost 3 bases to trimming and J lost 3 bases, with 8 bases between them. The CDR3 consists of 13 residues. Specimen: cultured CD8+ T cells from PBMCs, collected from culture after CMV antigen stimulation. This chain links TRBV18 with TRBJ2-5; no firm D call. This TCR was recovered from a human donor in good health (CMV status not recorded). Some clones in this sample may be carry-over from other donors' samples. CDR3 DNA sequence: TGTGCCAGCTCACCGATCCGAAAAGAGACCCAGTACTTC. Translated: CASSPIRKETQYF.